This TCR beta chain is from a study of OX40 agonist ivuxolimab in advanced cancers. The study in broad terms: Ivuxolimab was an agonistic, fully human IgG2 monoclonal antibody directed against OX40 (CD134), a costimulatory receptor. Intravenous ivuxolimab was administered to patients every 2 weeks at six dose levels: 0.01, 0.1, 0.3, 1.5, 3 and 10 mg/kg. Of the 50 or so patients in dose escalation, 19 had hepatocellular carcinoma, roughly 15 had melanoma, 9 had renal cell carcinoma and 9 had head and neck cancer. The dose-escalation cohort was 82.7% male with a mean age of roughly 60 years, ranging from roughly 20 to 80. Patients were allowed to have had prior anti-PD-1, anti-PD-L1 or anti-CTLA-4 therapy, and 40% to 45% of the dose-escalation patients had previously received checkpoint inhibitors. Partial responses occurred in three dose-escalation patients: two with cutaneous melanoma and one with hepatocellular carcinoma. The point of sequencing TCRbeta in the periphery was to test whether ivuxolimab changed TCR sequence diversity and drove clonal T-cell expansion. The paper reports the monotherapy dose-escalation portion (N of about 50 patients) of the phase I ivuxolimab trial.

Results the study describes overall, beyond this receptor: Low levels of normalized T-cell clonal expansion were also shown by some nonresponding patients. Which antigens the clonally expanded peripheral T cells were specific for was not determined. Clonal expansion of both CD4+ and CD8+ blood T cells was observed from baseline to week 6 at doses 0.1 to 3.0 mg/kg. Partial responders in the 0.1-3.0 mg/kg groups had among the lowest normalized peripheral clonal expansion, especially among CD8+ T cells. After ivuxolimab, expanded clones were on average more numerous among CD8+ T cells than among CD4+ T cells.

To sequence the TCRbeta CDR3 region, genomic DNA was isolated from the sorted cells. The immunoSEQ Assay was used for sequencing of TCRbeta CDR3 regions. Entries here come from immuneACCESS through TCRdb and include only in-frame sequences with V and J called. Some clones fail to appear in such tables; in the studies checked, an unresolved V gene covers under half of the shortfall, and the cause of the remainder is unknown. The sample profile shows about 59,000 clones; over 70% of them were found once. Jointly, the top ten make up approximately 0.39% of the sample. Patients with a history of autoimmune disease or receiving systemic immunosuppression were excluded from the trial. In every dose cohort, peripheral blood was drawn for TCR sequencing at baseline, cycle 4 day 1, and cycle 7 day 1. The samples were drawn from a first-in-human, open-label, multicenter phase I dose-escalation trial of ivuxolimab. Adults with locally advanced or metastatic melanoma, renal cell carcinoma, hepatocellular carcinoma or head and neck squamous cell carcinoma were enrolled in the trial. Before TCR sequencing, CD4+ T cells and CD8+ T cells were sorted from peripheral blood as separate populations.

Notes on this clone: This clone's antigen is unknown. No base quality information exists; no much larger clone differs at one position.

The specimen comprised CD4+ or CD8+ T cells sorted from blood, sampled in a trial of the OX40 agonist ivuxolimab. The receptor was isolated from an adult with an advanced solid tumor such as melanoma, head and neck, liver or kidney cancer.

In nucleotides, the sequence is TGTGCCAGCAGCTTATGGGGAACCTACGAGCAGTACTTC. It translates as CASSLWGTYEQYF. The V gene is TRBV7-9 and the J gene is TRBJ2-7, with the D segment identity uncertain. The germline V gene (reference sequence) sets CDR1 to SEHNR and CDR2 to FQNEAQ. Trimming takes 2 bases from V and 2 bases from J, and the germline ends sit 7 bases apart. Reading from cysteine to phenylalanine, the CDR3 counts 13 amino acids. Of all the DNA, just the CDR3 is kept, 39 bases in frame from base 1.